The rows below give T cell receptor beta chains drawn from one sample of a study of identical twins. TCRdb re-analysed the 5' RACE reads in MiXCR, keeping a single row per CDR3 protein. The sample holds 1,800,000 or so distinct CDR3 sequences, 25% to 35% seen once. The sequencing sample was made of cord blood. The receptor set was obtained from a newborn girl in good health. CDR3s include the opening cysteine and the closing phenylalanine or tryptophan. Fields, in order: D gene, V gene, CDR3 protein. The D gene is left open where the match is weak.

- TRBV9 CASSAGSSYEQYF
TRBD2 TRBV6-2/TRBV6-3 CASREGGPHIQYF
- TRBV6-1 CASSEALSKGRNQPQHF
- TRBV4-2 CASSQDLREFIQYF
- TRBV2 CASSESRSDTQYF
- TRBV20-1 CGARVDASSYNEQFF
TRBD1 TRBV20-1 CSAPKPGQGIYNEQFF
- TRBV20-1 CSATPGPDTQYF
- TRBV20-1 CSARDHESPYSYNEQFF
- TRBV7-2 CASSLALLVGVYEQYF
TRBD2 TRBV6-6 CASTNSGGSGTGELFF
TRBD1 TRBV7-9 CASSPRTGELNTEAFF
TRBD2 TRBV3-1 CASSQGLAGGEDTQYF
TRBD1 TRBV7-9 CASSRPGQGLGEQYF
TRBD2 TRBV28 CASSLFLAGGPRQFF
TRBD2 TRBV7-2 CASSSLAGGRNEQYF
TRBD2 TRBV29-1 CSVGLAEHYNEQFF
- TRBV21-1 CASTRGRSSYNEQFF
- TRBV6-6 CASQRDVAVDIQYF
TRBD1 TRBV6-1 CASSQTGSAETQYF
TRBD2 TRBV12-3/TRBV12-4 CASSSRRTSRYEQYF
- TRBV24-1 CAASDSPGEDDGYTF
TRBD1 TRBV7-2 CASSSRQGLYGYTF
- TRBV5-1 CASSLGANTGELFF
TRBD1 TRBV6-2/TRBV6-3 CAITGTGALYEQYF
- TRBV4-2 CASSQDPTLWASSYNEQFF
- TRBV7-2 CASRRQNSYEQYF